Shown below are 5 T cell receptor beta chains from a single sample sequenced in a study of vaccination and CD4 T cells after COVID-19. Which antigens these TCRs recognize remains unknown. The treatment here: approximately 10-day PBMC culture with coronavirus spike peptide pools or control peptides (ViraFEST assay). The unexposed donor gave CD4+ T cells before the COVID-19 pandemic (2011-2018). At the Johns Hopkins FTIC core, DNA taken from cultured CD4+ T cells was sequenced by way of the Oncomine TCR Beta short-read assay. TCRdb re-called the PCR reads with MiXCR, one entry per CDR3 protein. Among about 7,800 distinct CDR3 sequences listed, over 30% were seen once. Sequencing input: CD4+ T cells from blood, cultured in vitro. The receptor set was obtained from a human donor in good health.

The rearrangement joins TRBV27 to TRBJ1-2; perhaps TRBD1 as D (6 bases). V lost 2 bases to trimming and J lost 0 bases, with 10 bases between them. The germline CDR1 and CDR2 sequences are MNHEY and SMNVEV (reference sequence). This CDR3 comprises 15 residues. The CDR3: CASSLMGATNYGYTF. The DNA of the CDR3 is TGTGCCAGCAGTTTAATGGGGGCCACTAACTATGGCTACACCTTC.

V and J are TRBV20-1 and TRBJ2-1, with 14 bases identical to TRBD2. The CDR3 contains 16 residues. V shed 5 bases and J 9 bases; nucleotides not matched to a gene: 12. Looked up from germline, CDR1 is DFQATT and CDR2 is SNEGSKA (reference sequence). DNA for the CDR3: TGCAGTGCTCCAGACCGACTAGCGGGGGGGATTCGTGAGCAGTTCTTC. Encoded protein: CSAPDRLAGGIREQFF.

The chain employs TRBV30 and TRBJ1-1; D is perhaps TRBD1 (5 bases). Trimming removed 2 bases from V and 7 bases from J, with 11 bases in between. The CDR3 covers 12 residues. Germline CDR1 and CDR2: GTSNPN and SVGIG (reference sequence). This CDR3 is CAWSTTQVEAFF. Written as DNA, the CDR3 is TGTGCCTGGAGTACCACACAGGTTGAAGCTTTCTTT.

The chain uses TRBV6-1 and TRBJ1-2; a weak D match, TRBD1 (5 bases). Trimming left V 7 bases short and J 3 bases short, with 15 bases between. The CDR3 is made up of 14 amino acids. Germline CDR1 MNHNS, CDR2 SASEGT. The CDR3 DNA sequence: TGTGCCAGCAACGCAGGGAAGTGGGACTATGGCTACACCTTC. It is translated as CASNAGKWDYGYTF.

V usage is TRBV10-3 and J usage is TRBJ1-5; 7 bases map to TRBD1. In germline, CDR1 is ENHRY, CDR2 SYGVKD. The CDR3 has 13 amino acids. The V and J ends lost 6 bases and 5 bases, in that order; junction bases with no gene match: 4. The CDR3: CAIRYDRDQPQHF. CDR3 in DNA: TGTGCCATCAGATACGACAGGGATCAGCCCCAGCATTTT.